This T cell receptor beta chain was identified in a study of blood T cell repertoires in COVID-19. Turning to the study itself: Samples representing acute and convalescent COVID-19 were sourced from the United States, Italy and Spain. The analysed material was cDNA or gDNA that came from T cells, B-cell-depleted T cells, or PBMCs.

This clone was seen a single time. In the original processing: Nucleated cell counts were estimated from reference gene primer amplification. Only in-frame clones appear in the TCRdb table, and some are missing; sequencing was by immunoSEQ multiplex PCR. The V and J calls and clone size were taken over from that table, and D and trimming were inferred from the DNA. Counted here are approximately 76,000 clones, approximately 87% occurring once; the ten biggest clones make up under 20%. This sequence was found in a man older than 75 in a cohort sampled during active COVID-19. The specimen sequenced was peripheral blood.

The CDR3 sequence is CASSPSTGSSGNTIYF. The CDR3 DNA is TGTGCCAGCAGCCCCTCGACAGGGAGCTCTGGAAACACCATATATTTT. V usage is TRBV28 and J usage is TRBJ1-3; TRBD1 aligns across 7 bases. The CDR3 consists of 16 residues. Germline V gene data show CDR1 as MDHEN and CDR2 as SYDVKM. The trim removed 6 bases at V and 0 bases at J, leaving 8 bases unmatched.